This TCR beta chain was captured in a study of T cells in Graves' hyperthyroidism and ophthalmopathy. Overall study findings and caveats: In the blood, most expanded thyroid clonotypes above 0.001 appeared as well.

Trimming shortened V by 6 bases and J by 3 bases, and 15 bases separated the two germline ends. Germline V CDR1 and CDR2: WSHSY, SAAADI. The CDR3 runs to 14 residues. The sample holds many counts of this clonotype. Its target is unknown. Diagnoses used clinical symptoms, serum thyroxine and TRAb, thyroid ultrasound and orbital computed tomography. TCR beta CDR3 regions were amplified from RNA transcripts. First-round RT-PCR with HTBI primers amplified the TCR CDR3 region. From the multiplex PCR reads, TCRdb called clonotypes with MiXCR, one entry per CDR3 protein. The sample includes 480,000 or so distinct CDR3 sequences, 46% of them seen just once.

The J gene is TRBJ2-7, the V gene TRBV10-2, with D perhaps matching TRBD2 (6 bases). Input material: peripheral blood or thyroid tissue (not recorded which). This TCR came from an adult woman with Graves' disease, either hyperthyroidism or ophthalmopathy (not recorded which). The CDR3 DNA is TGCGCCAGCAGCCGACGGCTAGCGAGCTACGAGCAGTACTTC. Protein sequence: CASSRRLASYEQYF.